Below, 18 T cell receptor beta chains from the same sample are listed, as sequenced in a study of cytomegalovirus exposure and HLA in healthy donors. Only in-frame clones appear in the TCRdb table, and some are missing; sequencing was by immunoSEQ multiplex PCR. The data show about 280,000 clones, more than 75% seen once. Sequenced input: PBMCs. Every receptor here comes from a woman under 30 in good health and CMV-seronegative.

V is TRBV7-3 and J is TRBJ2-2; no definite D call. Trimming removed 4 bases at V and 3 bases at J, with 15 bases between. The CDR3 extends over 16 amino acids. In germline, CDR1 is SGHTA, CDR2 FQGTGA. CDR3 sequence reads: CASSSGMAVDTGELFF. The CDR3 nucleotides are TGTGCCAGCAGCTCCGGTATGGCGGTAGACACCGGGGAGCTGTTTTTT.

The chain uses TRBV28 and TRBJ2-2; D may be TRBD2 (5 bases). Trimming took 2 bases from V and 8 from J, leaving 12 bases between them. Germline V CDR1 and CDR2: MDHEN, SYDVKM. CDR3 length: 14 residues. In nucleotides, the CDR3 is TGTGCCAGCAGTTTAGAGGGCGCGGGTGGGGAGCTGTTTTTT. This codes for CASSLEGAGGELFF.

V is TRBV28 and J is TRBJ2-4, with D perhaps matching TRBD1 (5 bases). The CDR3 totals 13 residues. The V end was cut by 5 bases, the J end by 6 bases, with 11 bases between. Germline V lookup: CDR1 MDHEN, CDR2 SYDVKM. This chain's CDR3 is CASSDKTGNIQYF. The CDR3, as DNA: TGTGCCAGCAGTGACAAAACAGGAAACATTCAGTACTTC.

CDR3 sequence reads: CASSQTQWPPEKLFF. DNA for the CDR3: TGCGCCAGCAGCCAGACACAGTGGCCGCCAGAAAAACTGTTTTTT. V gene TRBV5-1 combines with J gene TRBJ1-4, with D uncertain. The V end was cut by 4 bases, the J end by 8 bases, with 18 bases between. This CDR3 has 15 residues. CDR1 and CDR2 (germline): SGHRS, YFSETQ.

This clone was seen more than once but under ten times. The chain carries TRBV7-2 and TRBJ2-7; D gene uncertain. Looked up from germline, CDR1 is SGHTA and CDR2 is FQGNSA. Trimming removed 1 base from V and 7 bases from J, with 8 bases in between. The CDR3 is made up of 12 amino acids. CDR3 sequence: CASSLGPGEQYF. CDR3 nucleotide sequence: TGTGCCAGCAGCTTAGGCCCCGGGGAGCAGTACTTC.

The chain has TRBV18 and TRBJ2-5; perhaps TRBD2 as D (6 bases). Trimming removed 3 bases from V and 2 bases from J, with 16 bases in between. Germline V gene sequence: CDR1 KGHSH, CDR2 LQKENI. There are 16 residues in the CDR3. The CDR3 coding sequence is TGTGCCAGCTCACCTTTTGGGCGACTAGTTCAAGAGACCCAGTACTTC. Amino acids: CASSPFGRLVQETQYF.

CDR3 residues: CASINWEQGMNTEAFF. CDR3 nucleotide sequence: TGTGCCAGCATAAATTGGGAACAGGGAATGAACACTGAAGCTTTCTTT. This chain uses TRBV2 with TRBJ1-1, with a tentative D call TRBD1 (6 bases). Trimming took 7 bases from V and 0 from J, leaving 18 bases between them. Looked up from germline, CDR1 is SNHLY and CDR2 is FYNNEI. The CDR3 totals 16 residues.

The gene calls are TRBV9 and TRBJ2-7; 9 bases fit TRBD1. This CDR3 has 15 amino acids. J was trimmed by 5 bases and V by 0 bases; bases with no gene match: 6. CDR1 SGDLS and CDR2 YYNGEE come from the germline V gene. CDR3 protein: CASSVEGTGLDEQYF. The CDR3 DNA is TGTGCCAGCAGCGTAGAAGGGACAGGGCTAGACGAGCAGTACTTC.

The J gene is TRBJ2-5, the V gene TRBV9; a weak D match, TRBD2 (5 bases). The germline V and J ends were trimmed by 2 bases and 4 bases, with 18 bases remaining between them. Germline loops: CDR1 SGDLS, CDR2 YYNGEE. There are 16 residues in the CDR3. CDR3 protein: CASSVLGRGSRETQYF. The CDR3 nucleotides are TGTGCCAGCAGCGTGTTAGGGCGCGGGTCTCGAGAGACCCAGTACTTC.

J is TRBJ1-1 and V is TRBV5-6, with 8 bases fitting TRBD1. Germline lookup yields CDR1 SGHDT and CDR2 YYEEEE. The CDR3 totals 14 residues. J was trimmed by 2 bases and V by 4 bases; bases with no gene match: 4. The CDR3 loop reads CASSQGARNTEAFF. The CDR3 DNA reads as TGTGCCAGCAGCCAGGGGGCTCGAAACACTGAAGCTTTCTTT.

The chain carries TRBV4-2 and TRBJ1-6, with 7 nucleotides matching TRBD1. V shed 1 base and J 9 bases; nucleotides not matched to a gene: 12. Germline CDR1 LGHNA, CDR2 YNFKEQ. This CDR3 is built from 17 residues. As DNA, the CDR3 is TGTGCCAGCAGCCAAGCCTTGGGGTCCCAGGGGGGTTCACCCCTCCACTTT. Translating it yields CASSQALGSQGGSPLHF.

The V and J genes are TRBV10-3 and TRBJ1-2; 9 bases are a match to TRBD1. With 4 bases clipped from V and 1 base from J, the junction kept 7 bases outside the gene matches. The CDR3 runs 16 residues. The germline gives CDR1 ENHRY, CDR2 SYGVKD. The chain's CDR3 is CAISGLDRGRNYGYTF. CDR3 DNA: TGTGCCATCAGTGGATTGGACAGGGGTCGTAACTATGGCTACACCTTC.

This chain connects TRBV27 to TRBJ1-1; 7 bases are shared with TRBD1. V shed 5 bases and J 1 base; nucleotides not matched to a gene: 1. The CDR3 consists of 13 residues. Germline lookup yields CDR1 MNHEY and CDR2 SMNVEV (reference sequence). CDR3 region: CASSRTGNTEAFF. CDR3 DNA sequence: TGTGCCAGCAGTCGGACAGGGAACACTGAAGCTTTCTTT.

This clone has just a few counts. This chain connects TRBV12-2 to TRBJ2-7; the tabulated D call, TRBD1, remains unverified against the DNA. TRBV12-2 is described as a pseudogene. The CDR3 is made up of 18 amino acids. In nucleotides, the CDR3 is TGTGCAAGTCGCTTAGTCCCCGACTCGGACAGGGTCACCTACGAGCAGTACTTC. It encodes CASRLVPDSDRVTYEQYF.

The CDR3 is CASRGASGYTGELFF. The CDR3 DNA reads TGTGCCAGCAGGGGAGCTAGCGGGTACACCGGGGAGCTGTTTTTT. The chain joins TRBV27 to TRBJ2-2; TRBD2 aligns across 8 bases. Germline V CDR1 and CDR2: MNHEY, SMNVEV (reference sequence). J was trimmed by 3 bases and V by 6 bases; bases with no gene match: 6. The CDR3 totals 15 residues.

The chain has TRBV15 and TRBJ1-1; TRBD1 might be the D (6 bases). The CDR3 has 17 residues. CDR1 is LNHNV, CDR2 YYDKDF, per germline (reference sequence). V gave up 0 bases and J gave up 1 base, with 15 bases separating them. The CDR3 loop reads CATSRDKGRGWNTEAFF. In DNA, the CDR3 is TGTGCCACCAGCAGAGATAAGGGAAGGGGGTGGAACACTGAAGCTTTCTTT.

The chain carries TRBV28 and TRBJ2-5, with D tentatively TRBD2 (5 bases). The CDR3 is 14 amino acids. The germline gives CDR1 MDHEN, CDR2 SYDVKM. The ends were cut back, 6 bases at V and 5 bases at J, with 16 bases in the middle. The CDR3 loop reads CASRTTTRRETQYF. CDR3 nucleotides: TGTGCCAGCAGGACGACAACTAGGAGGGAGACCCAGTACTTC. Based on the CDR3 plus reference TRBV28 and TRBJ2-5, the full variable domain is DVKVTQSSRYLVKRTGEKVFLECVQDMDHENMFWYRQDPGLGLRLIYFSYDVKMKEKGDIPEGYSVSREKKERFSLILESASTNQTSMYLCASRTTTRRETQYFGPGTRLLVL.

The chain has TRBV19 and TRBJ1-4; D uncertain. Germline values: CDR1 LNHDA, CDR2 SQIVND (reference sequence). The CDR3 is 16 amino acids. Trimming took 3 bases from V and 3 from J, leaving 14 bases between them. CDR3 bases: TGTGCCAGTAGTATTGATGTGGCCGCGGCTAATGAAAAACTGTTTTTT. Residues: CASSIDVAAANEKLFF.